The 31 T cell receptor beta chains below all came from one sample that was sequenced in a study of blood T cells in healthy people across ages. PCR was performed a second time for 7 to 11 cycles using a sample-barcoded 5' primer and a J-beta primer mix. TCRdb passed the 5' RACE reads through MiXCR, listing each CDR3 protein once. The repertoire consists of 550,000 to 750,000 distinct CDR3 sequences, with approximately 21% occurring once and the leading ten covering roughly 3.6%. Sequencing was carried out using blood. These receptors were taken from a man between 65 and 85 years old in good health.

The chain links TRBV7-8 to TRBJ2-1; D might be TRBD2 (6 bases). The CDR3 is made up of 17 amino acids. Between the trimmed V and J ends, which lost 2 bases and 6 bases, there was a span of 20 bases. The germline CDR1 and CDR2 sequences are SGHVS and FQNEAQ. The CDR3 region is CASSLQLTSSSLNEQFF. The DNA of the CDR3 is TGTGCCAGCAGCTTACAGCTAACTAGCAGTTCCCTCAATGAGCAGTTCTTC.

The CDR3 DNA sequence: TGCAGCGTCACGACAGTTTCCAATGAGCAGTTCTTC. Protein sequence: CSVTTVSNEQFF. The chain has TRBV29-1 and TRBJ2-1; TRBD1 is a possible D gene (5 bases). Per the germline V gene, CDR1 is SQVTM and CDR2 is ANQGSEA. V dropped 6 bases and J dropped 6 bases, with 12 bases sitting between them. This CDR3 is built from 12 residues.

V is TRBV7-2 and J is TRBJ2-5; no firm D call. This CDR3 has 12 residues. CDR1 is SGHTA and CDR2 is FQGNSA in the germline V gene. V was pared by 1 base and J by 6 bases, with 6 bases between. The CDR3 sequence: CASSLGYQTQYF. The CDR3 DNA reads TGTGCCAGCAGCTTAGGTTACCAGACCCAGTACTTC. The entire variable domain, with the rest obtained from reference TRBV7-2 and TRBJ2-5, is as follows: GAGVSQSPSNKVTEKGKDVELRCDPISGHTALYWYRQSLGQGLEFLIYFQGNSAPDKSGLPSDRFSAERTGGSVSTLTIQRTQQEDSAVYLCASSLGYQTQYFGPGTRLLVL.

The V call is TRBV27, the J call TRBJ2-7; weak D call: TRBD1 (7 bases). The germline CDR1 and CDR2 sequences are MNHEY and SMNVEV (reference sequence). This CDR3 has 17 residues. V shed 2 bases and J shed 0 bases, with 17 bases lying between them. CDR3 DNA sequence: TGTGCCAGCAGTTTACGAGGGCGGGGACAGCGCTCCTACGAGCAGTACTTC. The encoded protein is CASSLRGRGQRSYEQYF.

The table lists this clonotype with a few counts. This rearrangement joins TRBV6-4 to TRBJ2-1, with 11 bases lining up with TRBD2. The length of the CDR3 is 15 residues. Germline V CDR1 and CDR2: MRHNA, SNTAGT. V was clipped by 4 bases and J by 6 bases; unmatched bases: 5. The CDR3 DNA sequence: TGTGCCAGCAGTGTTCTAGCGGGAGGTCCCAATGAGCAGTTCTTC. Translating it yields CASSVLAGGPNEQFF.

This clonotype was found a few times. V is TRBV2 and J is TRBJ2-3; D ambiguous. Per the germline V gene, CDR1 is SNHLY and CDR2 is FYNNEI. The V end lost 4 bases, the J end lost 0 bases, and 8 bases lay between the germline ends. This CDR3 is 14 amino acids long. CDR3 DNA sequence: TGTGCCAGCAGTGGGCAGGCTAGCACAGATACGCAGTATTTT. This codes for CASSGQASTDTQYF.

This clonotype has more than one count but fewer than ten. This chain joins TRBV2 and TRBJ2-5; 10 nucleotides match TRBD1. TRBJ2-1 explains the end of the DNA better; the J call may be wrong. Germline loops: CDR1 SNHLY, CDR2 FYNNEI. The CDR3 has 14 amino acids. DNA of the CDR3: TGTGCCAGCAGTGAAGGACAGGGGGCAAATGAGCAGTTCTTC. This translates into CASSEGQGANEQFF.

The genes are TRBV28 and TRBJ2-1; D might be TRBD1 or TRBD2, each matching 5 bases. The J call may be wrong; the DNA end is better matched by TRBJ2-7. CDR1 and CDR2 (germline): MDHEN, SYDVKM. The CDR3 loop spans 15 amino acids. In DNA form, the CDR3 reads TGTGCCAGCAGTTTATGGGGGACCAAAACCTACGAGCAGTACTTC. Amino acids: CASSLWGTKTYEQYF.

The chain carries TRBV29-1 and TRBJ1-1; the match to TRBD1 covers 7 bases. With 6 bases clipped from V and 6 bases from J, the junction kept 7 bases outside the gene matches. This CDR3 has 12 amino acids. Germline values: CDR1 SQVTM, CDR2 ANQGSEA. The CDR3 sequence: CSVQGLSSEAFF. CDR3 bases: TGCAGCGTACAGGGGCTTTCCTCTGAAGCTTTCTTT.

CDR3 nucleotides: TGCAGTGCTTGGGACGGCCAAGAGACCCAGTACTTC. Protein product: CSAWDGQETQYF. The rearrangement joins TRBV20-1 to TRBJ2-5; D may be TRBD1 or TRBD2 (5 bases each). This CDR3 has 12 residues. The germline V and J ends were trimmed by 5 bases and 1 base, with 8 bases remaining between them. The V gene's germline CDR1 is DFQATT and CDR2 SNEGSKA (reference sequence).

This clonotype was counted a few times. The V call is TRBV6-1, the J call TRBJ2-7; D gene ambiguous. Germline-derived CDR1 and CDR2 are MNHNS and SASEGT. This CDR3 has 11 residues. V lost 8 bases to trimming and J lost 3 bases, with 8 bases between them. This chain's CDR3 is CASVNLYEQYF. Written as DNA, the CDR3 is TGTGCCAGCGTGAATCTCTACGAGCAGTACTTC.

V usage is TRBV12-5 and J usage is TRBJ2-7; 8 bases match TRBD1. The V gene end was trimmed by 6 bases and the J gene end by 3 bases; junction bases not matched to a gene: 4. From germline, CDR1 is LGHNT and CDR2 FRNRAP. The CDR3 spans 13 residues. The CDR3 reads CASGRTGIYEQYF. In DNA form, the CDR3 reads TGTGCTAGTGGGCGGACAGGGATCTACGAGCAGTACTTC.

This clonotype showed up just a few times. The V call is TRBV6-2 or TRBV6-3, the J call TRBJ2-3, with D hard to call. This CDR3 is built from 16 residues. Trimming stripped 0 bases from V and 2 bases from J, with 12 bases between. Per the germline V gene, CDR1 is MNHEY and CDR2 is SVGEGT. The CDR3 DNA reads as TGTGCCAGCAGTTACTCTACAGTTACGTACACAGATACGCAGTATTTT. Translating gives CASSYSTVTYTDTQYF.

This clonotype was counted only a few times. The V call is TRBV27, the J call TRBJ2-7; D possibly uses TRBD1 or TRBD2 (5 bases each). Looked up from germline, CDR1 is MNHEY and CDR2 is SMNVEV (reference sequence). Trimming stripped 11 bases from V and 0 bases from J, with 14 bases between. The CDR3 runs 13 residues. CDR3 loop: CAARGAASYEQYF. DNA of the CDR3: TGTGCCGCGAGGGGAGCCGCCTCCTACGAGCAGTACTTC.

There are a few counts of this clonotype. The gene calls are TRBV30 and TRBJ1-1; 8 bases map to TRBD1. CDR3 size: 13 residues. The germline CDR1 and CDR2 sequences are GTSNPN and SVGIG (reference sequence). The ends lost 5 bases at V and 1 base at J; junction bases unmatched: 3. Here the CDR3 reads CAWAGTGNTEAFF. Here the CDR3 DNA reads TGTGCCTGGGCCGGGACAGGGAACACTGAAGCTTTCTTT.

The J gene is TRBJ1-1, the V gene TRBV21-1; the table's D call, TRBD1, was not checked against the DNA. TRBV21-1 is a pseudogene segment. The CDR3 runs to 14 residues. CDR3 protein: CASSKDRGNTEAFF. The CDR3 DNA reads as TGTGCCAGCAGCAAAGACAGGGGGAACACTGAAGCTTTCTTT.

This clonotype was recorded a few times. The chain links TRBV4-3 to TRBJ2-5; unclear D gene. The DNA end lines up better with TRBJ2-7; the J call may be wrong. CDR1 is LGHNA and CDR2 is YSLEER in the germline V gene. This CDR3 region has 13 residues. The CDR3 nucleotides are TGCGCCAGCAGCCATAACGACGGCTACGAGCAGTACTTC. Amino acids: CASSHNDGYEQYF.

V gene TRBV29-1 combines with J gene TRBJ2-1; tentatively, D is TRBD2 (5 bases). Germline assignment: CDR1 SQVTM and CDR2 ANQGSEA. The CDR3 is 17 amino acids. Trimming removed 7 bases at V and 0 bases at J, with 22 bases between. CDR3 sequence reads: CSDRTLTGINSYNEQFF. The CDR3 region has the DNA TGCAGCGATAGGACTCTCACGGGGATTAACTCCTACAATGAGCAGTTCTTC.

This clonotype turned up a few times. The genes are TRBV2 and TRBJ2-2; no clear D gene. Germline V gives CDR1 SNHLY, CDR2 FYNNEI. Trimming pared 7 bases from V and 3 bases from J, leaving 21 bases between. The CDR3 extends over 17 amino acids. CDR3 DNA: TGTGCCAGCACCGGAGTTCAGGTTACTTCCCACACCGGGGAGCTGTTTTTT. Protein sequence: CASTGVQVTSHTGELFF.

This clonotype showed up just a few times. The V and J genes are TRBV12-3 or TRBV12-4 and TRBJ2-3; 7 bases fit TRBD2. The CDR3 runs 16 residues. J lost 4 bases, V lost 7 bases, and 14 bases had no gene match. CDR3 sequence: CASTHLARESADTQYF. The DNA for the CDR3 is TGTGCCAGCACCCACCTGGCGCGGGAGTCCGCAGATACGCAGTATTTT.

The CDR3, as DNA: TGCGCCAGCGGAAGGACTAGCGGGTCAAATGAGCAGTTCTTC. Translated: CASGRTSGSNEQFF. The chain links TRBV5-1 to TRBJ2-1; 11 positions match TRBD2. The CDR3 contains 14 residues. The junction had 7 bases not matched to a gene; V was cut back by 7 bases and J by 7 bases. From germline, CDR1 is SGHRS and CDR2 YFSETQ.

This clonotype came up a few times. The V call is TRBV6-2 or TRBV6-3, the J call TRBJ1-6, with D maybe TRBD1 (6 bases). The CDR3 is made up of 15 amino acids. Trimming removed 6 bases from V and 7 bases from J, with 16 bases in between. Germline V gene lookup returns CDR1 MNHEY and CDR2 SVGEGT. The CDR3 spells CASSRLPGQNSPLHF. CDR3 sequence (DNA): TGTGCCAGCAGCCGTCTACCGGGACAAAATTCACCCCTCCACTTT.

Many counts were recorded for this clonotype. V and J are TRBV11-2 and TRBJ2-1; a possible D gene is TRBD2 (8 bases). V was pared by 4 bases and J by 0 bases, with 25 bases between. The CDR3 sequence is 20 residues long. Germline-derived CDR1 and CDR2 are SGHAT and FQNNGV. As DNA, the CDR3 is TGTGCCAGCAGCTCAGGGGGTGCGGGAGGACGGGTTAGCTCCTACAATGAGCAGTTCTTC. Translation: CASSSGGAGGRVSSYNEQFF. Filled out from reference TRBV11-2 and TRBJ2-1, the complete variable domain reads EAGVAQSPRYKIIEKRQSVAFWCNPISGHATLYWYQQILGQGPKLLIQFQNNGVVDDSQLPKDRFSAERLKGVDSTLKIQPAKLEDSAVYLCASSSGGAGGRVSSYNEQFFGPGTRLTVL.

The chain links TRBV20-1 to TRBJ2-5; 8 nucleotides align to TRBD2. Germline CDR1 is DFQATT and CDR2 is SNEGSKA (reference sequence). The trim removed 6 bases at V and 9 bases at J, leaving 12 bases unmatched. This CDR3 comprises 13 residues. The CDR3 region has the DNA TGCAGTGCACAACTAGCGGAGGTCGGGGCCCAGTACTTC. Protein: CSAQLAEVGAQYF.

V and J are TRBV14 and TRBJ2-5, with D tentatively TRBD1 (6 bases). V was shortened by 4 bases and J by 0 bases, with 15 bases between the two germline ends. Per the germline V gene, CDR1 is SGHDN and CDR2 is FVKESK. This CDR3 is 16 amino acids long. The CDR3 DNA follows: TGTGCCAGCAGCCCCGGATGGGGACAAAACCAAGAGACCCAGTACTTC. Its translation: CASSPGWGQNQETQYF.

This clonotype was detected only a few times. This chain uses TRBV11-2 with TRBJ2-6, with D perhaps TRBD1 or TRBD2 (5 bases each). Germline V lookup: CDR1 SGHAT, CDR2 FQNNGV. The CDR3 runs 16 residues. V lost 3 bases and J 1 base, leaving 10 bases between the germline ends. The CDR3 spells CASSLMGVSGANVLTF. In DNA form, the CDR3 reads TGTGCCAGCAGCTTGATGGGGGTTTCTGGGGCCAACGTCCTGACTTTC.

The rearrangement joins TRBV7-9 to TRBJ2-7; TRBD2 agrees at 8 bases. The CDR3 has 17 amino acids. The germline gives CDR1 SEHNR, CDR2 FQNEAQ (reference sequence). V was pared by 5 bases and J by 2 bases, with 14 bases of the junction left unmatched. CDR3 nucleotides: TGTGCCAGCAGCGGCTCGGGTCTAGCGGGTGACACCTACGAGCAGTACTTC. Its translation is CASSGSGLAGDTYEQYF.

The chain has TRBV11-2 and TRBJ2-3; 9 bases align to TRBD1. Germline values: CDR1 SGHAT, CDR2 FQNNGV. This CDR3 is 17 amino acids long. V was clipped by 5 bases and J by 1 base; unmatched bases: 10. CDR3 region: CASSPTSDRGRTDTQYF. In DNA, the CDR3 is TGTGCCAGCAGCCCAACCTCGGACAGGGGACGCACAGATACGCAGTATTTT.

The chain uses TRBV5-4 and TRBJ2-6; 9 bases agree with TRBD1. With 4 bases clipped from V and 0 bases from J, the junction kept 8 bases outside the gene matches. This CDR3 is 18 amino acids long. The germline V gene encodes CDR1 SGHNT and CDR2 YYREEE (reference sequence). Here the CDR3 reads CASSQGTGKSSGANVLTF. The CDR3 DNA reads TGTGCCAGCAGCCAAGGGACAGGGAAAAGCTCTGGGGCCAACGTCCTGACTTTC. The full variable domain, in which reference TRBV5-4 and TRBJ2-6 provide the parts outside the CDR3, is ETGVTQSPTHLIKTRGQQVTLRCSSQSGHNTVSWYQQALGQGPQFIFQYYREEENGRGNFPPRFSGLQFPNYSSELNVNALELDDSALYLCASSQGTGKSSGANVLTFGAGSRLTVL.

The V and J genes are TRBV5-4 and TRBJ2-5, with 8 nucleotides matching TRBD2. There are 15 residues in the CDR3. Germline V gene data show CDR1 as SGHNT and CDR2 as YYREEE (reference sequence). The V gene end was trimmed by 1 base and the J gene end by 5 bases; junction bases not matched to a gene: 7. The CDR3 spells CASSLPAGERETQYF. CDR3 DNA sequence: TGTGCCAGCAGCTTGCCAGCGGGAGAGCGTGAGACCCAGTACTTC. Supplemented by reference TRBV5-4 and TRBJ2-5, the full variable domain reads ETGVTQSPTHLIKTRGQQVTLRCSSQSGHNTVSWYQQALGQGPQFIFQYYREEENGRGNFPPRFSGLQFPNYSSELNVNALELDDSALYLCASSLPAGERETQYFGPGTRLLVL.

This clonotype turned up a few times. J is TRBJ1-4 and V is TRBV18; 9 nucleotides line up with TRBD1. The CDR3 is made up of 14 amino acids. Germline V gene sequence: CDR1 KGHSH, CDR2 LQKENI. V was pared by 8 bases and J by 3 bases, with 4 bases of the junction left unmatched. Here the CDR3 DNA reads TGTGCCAGCAACCGACAGGGGGCTAATGAAAAACTGTTTTTT. Residues: CASNRQGANEKLFF.